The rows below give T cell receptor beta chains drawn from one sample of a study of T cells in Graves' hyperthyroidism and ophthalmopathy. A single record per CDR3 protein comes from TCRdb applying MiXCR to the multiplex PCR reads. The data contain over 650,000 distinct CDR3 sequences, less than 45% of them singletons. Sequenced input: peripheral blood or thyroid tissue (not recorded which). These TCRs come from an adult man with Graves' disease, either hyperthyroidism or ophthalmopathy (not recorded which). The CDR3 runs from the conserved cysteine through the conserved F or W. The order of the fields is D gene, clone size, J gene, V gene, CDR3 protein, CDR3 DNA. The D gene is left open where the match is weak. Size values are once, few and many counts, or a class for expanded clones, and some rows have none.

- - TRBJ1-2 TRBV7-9 CASSGQTYGYTF TGTGCCAGCAGCGGACAGACCTATGGCTACACCTTC
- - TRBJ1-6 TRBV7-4 CASSYTGKGSPLHF TGTGCCAGCAGCTATACAGGGAAAGGTTCACCCCTCCACTTT
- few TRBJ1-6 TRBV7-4 CARPATGRSSPLHF TGTGCTAGACCCGCTACAGGGCGTAGTTCACCCCTCCACTTT
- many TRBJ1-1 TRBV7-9 CASSPSWGNTEAFF TGTGCCAGCAGCCCATCCTGGGGGAACACTGAAGCTTTCTTT
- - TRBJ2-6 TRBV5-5 CASSYGTGANVLTF TGCGCCAGCAGCTACGGGACAGGGGCCAACGTCCTGACTTTC
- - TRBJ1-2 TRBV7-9 CASSTGRLANYGYTF TGTGCCAGCAGCACGGGCAGGCTAGCTAACTATGGCTACACCTTC
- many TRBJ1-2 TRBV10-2 CASLLPQGDGYTF TGCGCCAGCCTTCTTCCTCAAGGGGATGGCTACACCTTC
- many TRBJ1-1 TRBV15 CATSRERQLNTEAFF TGTGCCACCAGCAGAGAGAGACAGCTGAACACTGAAGCTTTCTTT
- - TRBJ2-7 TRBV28 CASTGTGFGFLELYEQYF TGTGCCAGCACCGGTACAGGGTTCGGTTTTCTAGAGCTCTACGAGCAGTACTTC
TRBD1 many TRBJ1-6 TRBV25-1 CASSEYRGEGSPLHF TGTGCCAGCAGTGAATACAGGGGGGAGGGATCACCCCTCCACTTT
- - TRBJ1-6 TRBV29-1 CSAMDSPGASPLHF TGCAGCGCCATGGACAGCCCCGGGGCTTCACCCCTCCACTTT
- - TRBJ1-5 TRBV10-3 CASSYDRSLHF TGTGCCAGCAGTTACGACAGGTCCTTACATTTT
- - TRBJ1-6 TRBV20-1 CSARQDRNSPLHF TGCAGTGCTAGACAGGACCGTAATTCACCCCTCCACTTT